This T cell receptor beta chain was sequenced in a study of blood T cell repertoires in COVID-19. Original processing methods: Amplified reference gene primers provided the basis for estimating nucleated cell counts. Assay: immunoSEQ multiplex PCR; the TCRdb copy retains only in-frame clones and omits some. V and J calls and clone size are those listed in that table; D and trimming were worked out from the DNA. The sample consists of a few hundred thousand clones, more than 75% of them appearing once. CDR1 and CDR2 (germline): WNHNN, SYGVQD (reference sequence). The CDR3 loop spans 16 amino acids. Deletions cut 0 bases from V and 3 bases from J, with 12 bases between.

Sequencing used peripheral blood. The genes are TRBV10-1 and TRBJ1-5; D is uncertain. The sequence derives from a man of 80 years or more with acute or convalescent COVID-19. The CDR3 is CASSESRRRLNQPQHF. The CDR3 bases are TGCGCCAGCAGTGAGTCGAGACGCCGACTCAATCAGCCCCAGCATTTT.